The 29 T cell receptor beta chains listed next were all sequenced from one sample in a study of monozygotic twins with inflammatory bowel disease. Each CDR3 protein gets one entry in TCRdb, which reprocessed the 5' RACE reads and gives no DNA. This table holds 420,000 or so distinct CDR3 sequences. The source material was blood. These receptors all come from a human donor with ulcerative colitis or Crohn's disease, or a healthy co-twin of an affected twin (not recorded which).

The chain combines TRBV3-1 with TRBJ2-3; as DNA is missing, the TRBD1 call by TCRdb cannot be tested. Per germline, CDR1 LGHDT and CDR2 YNNKEL (reference sequence). The CDR3 spans 16 residues. CDR3 residues: CASSQGRGLTTDTQYF.

This chain connects TRBV11-2 to TRBJ2-2; TCRdb lists TRBD1, though no DNA is available to test this call. CDR3 length: 14 residues. Germline V gene lookup returns CDR1 SGHAT and CDR2 FQNNGV. The CDR3 loop is CASSSDRVSGELFF.

The chain carries TRBV10-3 and TRBJ1-5; TCRdb selects TRBD1, and the lack of DNA leaves this call unchecked. The CDR3 is 16 amino acids. The V gene's germline CDR1 is ENHRY and CDR2 SYGVKD. CDR3 sequence reads: CAISEFRGRLNQPQHF.

The V and J genes are TRBV15 and TRBJ1-5; no DNA is available, so the TRBD1 call from TCRdb remains unchecked. The CDR3 runs to 13 residues. CDR1 LNHNV and CDR2 YYDKDF come from the germline V gene (reference sequence). The CDR3 protein is CATQDTGNQPQHF.

The rearrangement joins TRBV5-1 to TRBJ1-1; the D call of TRBD1 rests on TCRdb alone, since no DNA is present to check it. CDR3 length: 14 amino acids. Germline CDR1 reads SGHRS; CDR2 reads YFSETQ. The CDR3: CASSKGRGGAEAFF.

The V and J genes are TRBV20-1 and TRBJ1-6. There are 13 residues in the CDR3. Germline V CDR1 and CDR2: DFQATT, SNEGSKA (reference sequence). CDR3 in amino acids: CSASGEENSPLHF.

The chain employs TRBV9 and TRBJ2-1; TCRdb's assignment of TRBD2 cannot be checked, as there is no DNA. The CDR3 sequence is 14 residues long. The germline V gene encodes CDR1 SGDLS and CDR2 YYNGEE. The CDR3 here is CASSVGLAENEQFF.

The V gene is TRBV28, the J gene TRBJ2-7; TCRdb gives TRBD2 as the D gene, but with no DNA this cannot be confirmed. The CDR3 is made up of 16 amino acids. Germline CDR1 is MDHEN and CDR2 is SYDVKM. CDR3 protein: CASSFPQSLAGAEQYF.

The rearrangement joins TRBV5-1 to TRBJ2-3; TCRdb designates TRBD1, a call that cannot be tested without DNA. CDR3 length: 15 amino acids. Germline CDR1 reads SGHRS; CDR2 reads YFSETQ. The CDR3 here is CASSLRGVRTDTQYF.

This chain's CDR3 is CASSLNTRQPQHF. The chain recombines TRBV7-2 with TRBJ1-5. The CDR3 covers 13 residues. Germline CDR1 and CDR2: SGHTA and FQGNSA.

The J gene is TRBJ2-1, the V gene TRBV11-3; TCRdb designates TRBD1, a call that cannot be tested without DNA. Germline CDR1 reads SGHNT; CDR2 reads YENEEA. CDR3 length: 14 amino acids. This CDR3 reads CASSPRGGVNEQFF.

The chain uses TRBV2 and TRBJ1-4; TCRdb's D call of TRBD1 is untestable without DNA. The CDR3 extends over 14 amino acids. Germline V CDR1 and CDR2: SNHLY, FYNNEI. CDR3 residues: CASSRDRPNEKLFF.

The chain links TRBV11-2 to TRBJ1-3; with no DNA, the TCRdb D assignment of TRBD1 cannot be verified. The CDR3 spans 19 residues. CDR1 is SGHAT, CDR2 FQNNGV, per germline. The CDR3 loop is CASSSTVPGQGYPGNTIYF. Looking up the rest from reference TRBV11-2 and TRBJ1-3 gives the full variable domain: EAGVAQSPRYKIIEKRQSVAFWCNPISGHATLYWYQQILGQGPKLLIQFQNNGVVDDSQLPKDRFSAERLKGVDSTLKIQPAKLEDSAVYLCASSSTVPGQGYPGNTIYFGEGSWLTVV.

The chain's CDR3 is CASSLAGAYAFF. The J gene is TRBJ1-1, the V gene TRBV5-1; TCRdb designates TRBD1, a call that cannot be tested without DNA. The CDR3 spans 12 residues. The germline V gene has CDR1 SGHRS and CDR2 YFSETQ.

The gene calls are TRBV10-3 and TRBJ2-2. The CDR3 runs to 14 residues. In germline, CDR1 is ENHRY, CDR2 SYGVKD. CDR3 amino acids: CAVSELRGTGELFF.

The J gene is TRBJ2-5, the V gene TRBV5-6; checking the TCRdb D call of TRBD1 is not possible without DNA. The CDR3 runs 13 residues. CDR1 is SGHDT, CDR2 YYEEEE, per germline. The CDR3 loop is CASSFGGSETQYF.

This rearrangement joins TRBV4-3 to TRBJ2-5; TCRdb calls TRBD1, which cannot be checked without DNA. Germline V lookup: CDR1 LGHNA, CDR2 YSLEER. The CDR3 runs 17 residues. CDR3 loop: CASSQDWPGKAEETQYF.

V gene TRBV5-5 combines with J gene TRBJ2-7; TCRdb designates TRBD1, a call that cannot be tested without DNA. The CDR3 covers 15 residues. CDR1 and CDR2 (germline): SGHKS, YYEKEE (reference sequence). The CDR3 here is CASSPDRVKTYEQYF.

The chain combines TRBV5-4 with TRBJ2-1; TCRdb outputs TRBD1, but without DNA this stays unchecked. Germline V gene data show CDR1 as SGHNT and CDR2 as YYREEE (reference sequence). The CDR3 extends over 15 amino acids. CDR3 protein: CASSADTYSYNEQFF. Combining the CDR3 with reference TRBV5-4 and TRBJ2-1 gives the whole variable domain ETGVTQSPTHLIKTRGQQVTLRCSSQSGHNTVSWYQQALGQGPQFIFQYYREEENGRGNFPPRFSGLQFPNYSSELNVNALELDDSALYLCASSADTYSYNEQFFGPGTRLTVL.

V and J are TRBV7-8 and TRBJ2-1; TCRdb selects TRBD1, and the lack of DNA leaves this call unchecked. CDR3 length: 17 amino acids. CDR1 and CDR2 (germline): SGHVS, FQNEAQ. The CDR3 is CASSPRLSSPSLNEQFF.

The CDR3 reads CSASGLAAGYNEQFF. This chain uses TRBV20-1 with TRBJ2-1; TCRdb proposes TRBD2, but this gene call is untestable without DNA. Germline CDR1 is DFQATT and CDR2 is SNEGSKA (reference sequence). This CDR3 has 15 amino acids.

V gene TRBV20-1 combines with J gene TRBJ2-1; checking the TCRdb D call of TRBD2 is not possible without DNA. Per germline, CDR1 DFQATT and CDR2 SNEGSKA (reference sequence). CDR3 length equals 16 residues. The CDR3 spells CSASPSTSGRKNEQFF.

The V gene is TRBV7-8, the J gene TRBJ1-4; TCRdb gives TRBD1 as the D gene, but with no DNA this cannot be confirmed. The CDR3 is 19 residues long. Germline-derived CDR1 and CDR2 are SGHVS and FQNEAQ. This CDR3 reads CASSLATPGRGLANEKLFF.

This sequence joins TRBV20-1 and TRBJ2-3. Germline V gives CDR1 DFQATT, CDR2 SNEGSKA (reference sequence). The CDR3 spans 11 residues. CDR3 amino acids: CSASFLSTQYF.

The J gene is TRBJ2-1, the V gene TRBV11-3; TCRdb designates TRBD1, a call that cannot be tested without DNA. CDR3 size: 13 residues. Per the germline V gene, CDR1 is SGHNT and CDR2 is YENEEA. The CDR3 region is CASSLLWAGEQFF.

The rearrangement uses TRBV18 and TRBJ2-5; no DNA is available, so the TRBD2 call from TCRdb remains unchecked. Germline V gives CDR1 KGHSH, CDR2 LQKENI. The CDR3 contains 17 residues. The CDR3 sequence: CASSRTSGRALTETQYF.

The chain carries TRBV29-1 and TRBJ2-2; TCRdb returns TRBD1, unconfirmable since there is no DNA. This CDR3 spans 14 amino acids. Germline V CDR1 and CDR2: SQVTM, ANQGSEA. The CDR3 sequence: CSAPGTENTGELFF.

V usage is TRBV13 and J usage is TRBJ2-3; TCRdb selects TRBD1, and the lack of DNA leaves this call unchecked. In germline, CDR1 is PRHDT, CDR2 FYEKMQ (reference sequence). The CDR3 is 15 residues long. The CDR3 region is CASSLYGGSTDTQYF.

The CDR3 sequence is CSVALGTTSTDTQYF. This rearrangement joins TRBV29-1 to TRBJ2-3; TCRdb designates TRBD1, a call that cannot be tested without DNA. CDR1 and CDR2 (germline): SQVTM, ANQGSEA. The CDR3 spans 15 residues.